This T cell receptor beta chain was documented in a study of T cell responses to AZD1222 COVID-19 vaccine. Measured with immunoSEQ multiplex PCR; TCRdb has only the in-frame clones, and not every one. The table has about 100,000 clones, around 87% seen once; the top ten hold 4% to 5%. Germline CDR1 SGHTA, CDR2 FQGNSA. V lost 1 base to trimming and J lost 2 bases, with 14 bases between them. This CDR3 contains 16 residues. The genes are TRBV7-2 and TRBJ2-5; possible D gene TRBD2, 5 bases. This sample comprised peripheral blood, obtained on day 0 of MenACWY control vaccination. This clonotype originated in an adult in good health. In nucleotides, the CDR3 is TGTGCCAGCAGCTTAGGGGTGGCGACGGGGCAAGAGACCCAGTACTTC. Amino acid sequence: CASSLGVATGQETQYF.